The 18 T cell receptor beta chains below were found in one sample sequenced in a study of blood T cell repertoires in COVID-19. TCRdb's copy holds only in-frame clones and misses some; the assay was immunoSEQ multiplex PCR. This sample has under 250,000 clones, with around 83% found just once. Sequencing input: peripheral blood. These receptors originate from a man under 40 who had recovered from COVID-19.

The chain links TRBV4-2 to TRBJ1-1; D perhaps matches TRBD1 (6 bases). This CDR3 has 15 residues. V lost 0 bases to trimming and J lost 4 bases, with 12 bases between them. Germline CDR1 reads LGHNA; CDR2 reads YNFKEQ. CDR3 nucleotide sequence: TGTGCCAGCAGCCAAGATCCTACAGGGATCACTGAAGCTTTCTTT. Translated, it gives CASSQDPTGITEAFF.

V usage is TRBV6-2 or TRBV6-3 and J usage is TRBJ1-5; 8 bases map to TRBD1. V dropped 7 bases and J dropped 2; count of bases not matched to a gene: 16. Germline V CDR1 and CDR2: MNHEY, SVGEGT. This CDR3 region has 18 residues. The CDR3 nucleotides read TGTGCCAGCACCCCTCAATACAGGGGGGGCAGGGGCAATCAGCCCCAGCATTTT. Its translation is CASTPQYRGGRGNQPQHF.

V gene TRBV7-9 combines with J gene TRBJ2-1; 7 positions match TRBD1. The CDR3 extends over 14 amino acids. CDR1 and CDR2 from the germline V gene are SEHNR and FQNEAQ (reference sequence). With V trimmed by 8 bases and J by 8 bases, 12 bases remained unmatched. The CDR3 protein is CASSGDSYRHEQFF. CDR3 in DNA: TGTGCCAGCTCTGGGGACAGTTATCGCCATGAGCAGTTCTTC.

This chain uses TRBV2 with TRBJ1-6, with 10 bases lining up with TRBD1. The V and J ends lost 10 bases and 4 bases, in that order; junction bases with no gene match: 10. CDR3 length equals 16 residues. From germline, CDR1 is SNHLY and CDR2 FYNNEI. CDR3 bases: TGTGCCAATACCCGGGACAGGGGTTCTTATAATTCACCCCTCCACTTT. The encoded protein is CANTRDRGSYNSPLHF.

J is TRBJ2-1 and V is TRBV10-2; 11 positions match TRBD2. J was trimmed by 4 bases and V by 6 bases; bases with no gene match: 5. This CDR3 comprises 15 residues. Looked up from germline, CDR1 is WSHSY and CDR2 is SAAADI. The CDR3 sequence is CASSKLAGAYNEQFF. DNA of the CDR3: TGCGCCAGCAGCAAACTAGCGGGGGCATACAATGAGCAGTTCTTC.

The J gene is TRBJ2-1, the V gene TRBV9; D may be TRBD2 (5 bases). Germline-derived CDR1 and CDR2 are SGDLS and YYNGEE. The CDR3 length is 15 residues. Trimming pared 0 bases from V and 7 bases from J, leaving 14 bases between. The CDR3 sequence is CASSVAGVATNEQFF. The DNA of the CDR3 is TGTGCCAGCAGCGTAGCCGGGGTAGCTACGAATGAGCAGTTCTTC.

V usage is TRBV4-1 and J usage is TRBJ2-7; the D gene is possibly TRBD1 (6 bases). V lost 1 base, J lost 2 bases, and 12 bases lay in between. Germline V gene data show CDR1 as MGHRA and CDR2 as YSYEKL. The CDR3 is made up of 15 amino acids. The DNA for the CDR3 is TGCGCCAGCAGCCAAGCGGCAGGGGACACCTACGAGCAGTACTTC. Translated, it gives CASSQAAGDTYEQYF.

This clone was seen a single time. V usage is TRBV18 and J usage is TRBJ1-3; possible D gene TRBD1, 6 bases. Trimming left V 3 bases short and J 2 bases short, with 14 bases between. The CDR3 is made up of 16 amino acids. CDR1 is KGHSH, CDR2 LQKENI, per germline. The CDR3 nucleotides are TGTGCCAGCTCACCCCCCTTACAGGGCCCTGGAAACACCATATATTTT. Encoded protein: CASSPPLQGPGNTIYF. The whole variable domain, remainder taken from reference TRBV18 and TRBJ1-3, is NAGVMQNPRHLVRRRGQEARLRCSPMKGHSHVYWYRQLPEEGLKFMVYLQKENIIDESGMPKERFSAEFPKEGPSILRIQQVVRGDSAAYFCASSPPLQGPGNTIYFGEGSWLTVV.

The chain couples TRBV5-1 to TRBJ1-3, with D possibly matching TRBD1 (5 bases). V dropped 1 base and J dropped 9 bases, with 17 bases sitting between them. The CDR3 contains 15 residues. Germline CDR1 is SGHRS and CDR2 is YFSETQ. In nucleotides, the CDR3 is TGCGCCAGCAGCTTGCGGGGGGGGACGATGGGCACCATATATTTT. Translation: CASSLRGGTMGTIYF.

V and J are TRBV6-5 and TRBJ1-3; no clear D. This CDR3 region has 14 residues. Per germline, CDR1 MNHEY and CDR2 SVGAGI. Between the trimmed V and J ends, which lost 5 bases and 1 base, there was a span of 9 bases. In DNA form, the CDR3 reads TGTGCCAGCAGTACTGACTGGTCTGGAAACACCATATATTTT. Translating it yields CASSTDWSGNTIYF.

The chain combines TRBV7-3 with TRBJ2-2; D might be TRBD1 (6 bases). Germline V gives CDR1 SGHTA, CDR2 FQGTGA. Trimming shortened V by 1 base and J by 3 bases, and 18 bases separated the two germline ends. The CDR3 runs 18 residues. The CDR3 DNA reads TGTGCCAGCAGCTTAAAACCCCTTACAGGGATCGACACCGGGGAGCTGTTTTTT. Translating it yields CASSLKPLTGIDTGELFF.

The genes are TRBV7-8 and TRBJ2-7, with D maybe TRBD2 (5 bases). V was pared by 2 bases and J by 6 bases, with 17 bases between. Germline CDR1 reads SGHVS; CDR2 reads FQNEAQ. The CDR3 runs to 15 residues. CDR3 in DNA: TGTGCCAGCAGCTTAAGTGGGCTAGCCTTAACCGAGCAGTACGTC. It is translated as CASSLSGLALTEQYV.

The chain combines TRBV6-1 with TRBJ2-4; 7 bases fit TRBD2. This CDR3 comprises 14 residues. Germline CDR1 MNHNS, CDR2 SASEGT. J gave up 6 bases and V 3 bases, and 5 bases lay outside the gene matches. The CDR3 nucleotides are TGTGCCAGCAGTGATGCGCGACTAGCAAACATTCAGTACTTC. This encodes CASSDARLANIQYF.

This clone appeared many times. The chain uses TRBV2 and TRBJ2-7; 10 bases agree with TRBD1. The CDR3 contains 15 residues. V lost 6 bases, J lost 1 base, and 6 bases stayed unmatched. Germline V gene data show CDR1 as SNHLY and CDR2 as FYNNEI. CDR3 DNA sequence: TGTGCCAGCAGGCCGACGGGACAGGGGTCCTACGAGCAGTACTTC. Its translation: CASRPTGQGSYEQYF.

V gene TRBV15 combines with J gene TRBJ1-2; D gene unclear. Germline V CDR1 and CDR2: LNHNV, YYDKDF (reference sequence). The V gene lost 0 bases and the J gene lost 3 bases, with 14 bases spanning the gap. The CDR3 is 16 amino acids. The CDR3: CATSREPRDEDYGYTF. The CDR3 DNA reads TGTGCCACCAGCAGAGAACCCCGGGATGAAGACTATGGCTACACCTTC.

The chain links TRBV4-1 to TRBJ2-3, with D perhaps TRBD1 (5 bases). The V and J ends lost 2 bases and 4 bases respectively, with 13 bases between them. Germline CDR1 and CDR2: MGHRA and YSYEKL. The CDR3 has 15 amino acids. This chain's CDR3 is CASSQMGRGADTQYF. The CDR3 nucleotides are TGCGCCAGCAGCCAAATGGGGCGTGGGGCAGATACGCAGTATTTT.

The chain links TRBV21-1 to TRBJ2-3; the table's D call of TRBD2 was not tested on the DNA. TRBV21-1 is shown as a pseudogene. The CDR3 is 18 amino acids. CDR3 amino acids: CASSPGEARPDGADTQYF. The CDR3 DNA sequence: TGTGCCAGCAGCCCCGGGGAGGCTAGGCCAGACGGCGCAGATACGCAGTATTTT.

The V gene is TRBV24-1, the J gene TRBJ2-2, with D perhaps matching TRBD1 (7 bases). V gave up 4 bases and J gave up 7 bases, with 15 bases separating them. CDR1 is KGHDR and CDR2 is SFDVKD in the germline V gene. The CDR3 runs 15 residues. The chain's CDR3 is CATSDPTGRIGELFF. CDR3 DNA sequence: TGTGCCACCAGTGACCCGACAGGGAGGATCGGGGAGCTGTTTTTT.